The rows below give T cell receptor beta chains drawn from one sample of a study of CD8 T cells in ankylosing spondylitis. TCRdb independently ran MiXCR on the 5' RACE reads; one entry per CDR3 protein. The sample holds a few hundred thousand distinct CDR3 sequences; under 8.5% are singletons and the top ten take more than 12%. Sequencing input: blood, either unsorted or a sorted T cell fraction (not recorded which). The receptors were sampled from a male donor with ankylosing spondylitis. Each CDR3 is given with its conserved first and last residue. The D gene is left open where the match is weak.

d_call: .
v_call: TRBV6-1
cdr3_aa: CASSESWRTYEQYF

d_call: TRBD2
v_call: TRBV29-1
cdr3_aa: CSVVGSGGTDTQYF

d_call: .
v_call: TRBV5-5
cdr3_aa: CASSLFARNEQFF

d_call: TRBD2
v_call: TRBV9
cdr3_aa: CASSVSSGNFPSYNEQFF

d_call: TRBD1
v_call: TRBV27
cdr3_aa: CAARTGTYEQYF

d_call: TRBD1
v_call: TRBV5-1
cdr3_aa: CASSLWDSGSTDTQYF

d_call: TRBD1
v_call: TRBV27
cdr3_aa: CASSEDRGYNSPLHF

d_call: .
v_call: TRBV11-2
cdr3_aa: CASSLVSGGRYYQETQYF

d_call: .
v_call: TRBV19
cdr3_aa: CASSMIPITYNEQFF

d_call: TRBD2
v_call: TRBV4-2
cdr3_aa: CASSQDWAASGMTDTQYF

d_call: TRBD1
v_call: TRBV29-1
cdr3_aa: CSVESGTGGSNYGYTF

d_call: .
v_call: TRBV20-1
cdr3_aa: CSAAQGRSSDRAFF

d_call: TRBD2
v_call: TRBV12-3/TRBV12-4
cdr3_aa: CASSEKLAGRANEQFF

d_call: TRBD1
v_call: TRBV2
cdr3_aa: CASTRDRGETQYF

d_call: .
v_call: TRBV6-1
cdr3_aa: CASSRWDRSMGGNQPQHF

d_call: TRBD2
v_call: TRBV29-1
cdr3_aa: CSVGAPGSGSFDEQFF

d_call: TRBD1
v_call: TRBV29-1
cdr3_aa: CSVGQGLEGTGELFF

d_call: .
v_call: TRBV6-5
cdr3_aa: CASSYSTSGHNEQFF

d_call: TRBD2
v_call: TRBV5-5
cdr3_aa: CASSLAPGGSSDTQYF

d_call: TRBD2
v_call: TRBV20-1
cdr3_aa: CCASPEFTSGFPYQETQYF

d_call: TRBD2
v_call: TRBV7-2
cdr3_aa: CASRREGPSEQYF

d_call: .
v_call: TRBV10-1
cdr3_aa: CASSESNIGAQDGVQYF

d_call: TRBD1
v_call: TRBV5-6
cdr3_aa: CASSTLDRYNEQFF

d_call: TRBD2
v_call: TRBV5-6
cdr3_aa: CASSPTSGRVNEQFF

d_call: TRBD2
v_call: TRBV20-1
cdr3_aa: CSARRDTSASSYEQYF

d_call: .
v_call: TRBV7-2
cdr3_aa: CASSLDLLGEQFF

d_call: .
v_call: TRBV10-3
cdr3_aa: CAISDVAEQQFF

d_call: .
v_call: TRBV7-2
cdr3_aa: CASSLVYIGGQPQHF

d_call: .
v_call: TRBV5-1
cdr3_aa: CASSLEVSRGDTEAFF

d_call: .
v_call: TRBV11-3
cdr3_aa: CASSFVSDLGNEQFF

d_call: TRBD1
v_call: TRBV9
cdr3_aa: CASSAGGSVNYGYTF

d_call: .
v_call: TRBV5-5
cdr3_aa: CASSLWGGQGTGELFF